The TCR beta chain described here comes from a study of response to subunit inactivated influenza vaccine. TCRdb independently ran MiXCR on the RT-PCR reads; one entry per CDR3 protein. The table has about 570,000 distinct CDR3 sequences, roughly 10% seen once; the top ten hold approximately 9.9%. Germline values: CDR1 MGHRA, CDR2 YSYEKL. CDR3 length: 16 amino acids. V gave up 4 bases and J gave up 0 bases, with 13 bases separating them. Separately, the same data were catalogued under a study of T cells expressing NK-cell markers. From that paper: UMIs were included in TCR beta cDNA generated by 5'RACE template switching. Investigators obtained TCR beta repertoires from sorted CD3+CD56+NKG2C+, CD3+CD56+NKG2C- and CD3+CD56-NKG2C+ T cells. There were seven HCMV-seropositive donors and one seronegative donor among the eight sequenced. HCMV specificity of the expanded NKG2C+ T cell clones was not established.

This receptor was identified in a man between 50 and 59 years old who received an inactivated influenza vaccine. The chain uses TRBV4-1 and TRBJ2-1; no clear D. This sample comprised PBMCs from blood, obtained on the day of vaccination. DNA of the CDR3: TGCGCCAGCAGCCGCCTAGGCCTACTCTCCTACAATGAGCAGTTCTTC. Translated: CASSRLGLLSYNEQFF.